This T cell receptor (beta chain) was sequenced in a study of cytomegalovirus exposure and HLA in healthy donors. At sampling all donors were nominally healthy, likely with unrecorded immune exposures. Germline-derived CDR1 and CDR2 are SGHVS and FNYEAQ. This CDR3 comprises 19 residues. The V and J ends lost 0 bases and 4 bases, in that order; junction bases with no gene match: 13. PCR primers comprised 60 Vbeta and 13 Jbeta primers. Some clones are missing from TCRdb's copy, which holds only in-frame ones; the method was immunoSEQ multiplex PCR. The top ten hold 0.58% of the sample, which has 200,000 to 250,000 clones, approximately 82% seen once.

The rearrangement uses TRBV7-6 and TRBJ1-4; 8 nucleotides match TRBD1. Specimen: PBMCs. The TCR originated in a woman in her thirties or forties in good health and CMV-seronegative. The CDR3 loop is CASSLASARGRPLNEKLFF. DNA of the CDR3: TGTGCCAGCAGCTTAGCGAGTGCCAGGGGGCGACCCCTTAATGAAAAACTGTTTTTT.